The 7 T cell receptor beta chains below all came from one sample that was sequenced in a study of blood T cell repertoires in COVID-19 (TCRdb year 2020). Libraries were made using the immunoSEQ multiplex PCR assay. The table comes from immuneACCESS by way of TCRdb, which keeps in-frame sequences with V and J called. Part of the clones is missing from these tables; in studies checked, under half for an unresolved V gene and the rest for unknown reasons. The sample table shows about 140,000 clones, and more than 75% are seen once. The ten largest clones represent about 4.1% of the sample. The specimen was peripheral blood. The source is a woman between 40 and 50 years old with acute or convalescent COVID-19.

The gene calls are TRBV19 and TRBJ2-7, with D perhaps matching TRBD2 (6 bases). Germline assignment: CDR1 LNHDA and CDR2 SQIVND (reference sequence). Trimming left V 0 bases short and J 0 bases short, with 21 bases between. CDR3 size: 19 residues. The CDR3 DNA is TGTGCCAGTAGTATAGATCATCTTATTACCGGGACTCGCTCCTACGAGCAGTACTTC. This translates into CASSIDHLITGTRSYEQYF.

This rearrangement joins TRBV5-4 to TRBJ2-3; TRBD2 aligns across 16 bases. This CDR3 spans 15 amino acids. The junction had 9 bases not matched to a gene; V was cut back by 6 bases and J by 11 bases. CDR1 is SGHNT and CDR2 is YYREEE in the germline V gene (reference sequence). The CDR3 region has the DNA TGTGCCAGCACCGAGATGGGACTAGCGGGGGGGATGCAGTATTTT. Translated: CASTEMGLAGGMQYF.

The chain joins TRBV4-1 to TRBJ2-1; 9 bases map to TRBD2. Looked up from germline, CDR1 is MGHRA and CDR2 is YSYEKL. The CDR3 covers 21 residues. V lost 0 bases to trimming and J lost 0 bases; unmatched junction nucleotides: 15. CDR3 bases: TGCGCCAGCAGCCAAGACGGTTCTAGCGGGATAACCCGGAGCTCCTACAATGAGCAGTTCTTC. As protein: CASSQDGSSGITRSSYNEQFF.

As to this clone: Other DNA sequences in the same sample also yield this CDR3. The V and J genes are TRBV4-1 and TRBJ1-1; D is unresolved. Germline V CDR1 and CDR2: MGHRA, YSYEKL. CDR3 size: 13 residues. V was pared by 0 bases and J by 5 bases, with 7 bases between. CDR3 DNA sequence: TGCGCCAGCAGCCAAGAAGGAGTTACTGAAGCTTTCTTT. This encodes CASSQEGVTEAFF.

This clone has only a few counts. This chain uses TRBV28 with TRBJ1-4, with a possible D match to TRBD1 (5 bases). The germline gives CDR1 MDHEN, CDR2 SYDVKM. The length of the CDR3 is 16 residues. V lost 5 bases, J lost 3 bases, and 16 bases lay in between. This CDR3 reads CASSATTGRSNEKLFF. In DNA form, the CDR3 reads TGTGCCAGCAGTGCCACCACAGGACGGTCTAATGAAAAACTGTTTTTT.

This chain joins TRBV9 and TRBJ2-5; TRBD2 aligns across 15 bases. Germline V lookup: CDR1 SGDLS, CDR2 YYNGEE. CDR3 length: 17 amino acids. V was pared by 0 bases and J by 3 bases, with 3 bases of the junction left unmatched. This chain's CDR3 is CASSVAWTSGGEETQYF. The CDR3 DNA sequence: TGTGCCAGCAGCGTAGCTTGGACTAGCGGGGGGGAAGAGACCCAGTACTTC.

The genes are TRBV27 and TRBJ2-1; D perhaps matches TRBD1 (5 bases). V lost 3 bases, J lost 4 bases, and 7 bases lay in between. Germline CDR1 reads MNHEY; CDR2 reads SMNVEV (reference sequence). The CDR3 extends over 13 amino acids. The CDR3 here is CASSFRGYNEQFF. CDR3 nucleotides: TGTGCCAGCAGTTTTAGGGGATACAATGAGCAGTTCTTC.